What follows are 32 T cell receptor beta chains derived from one specimen sequenced in a study of blood T cell repertoires in COVID-19. Data came from immunoSEQ multiplex PCR; TCRdb stores just in-frame clones and leaves some out. The profile shows around 100,000 clones, 84% of them singletons. The material sequenced was peripheral blood. The receptor set was obtained from a human donor in a cohort sampled during active or convalescent COVID-19.

This chain connects TRBV18 to TRBJ1-1; 8 bases agree with TRBD1. From germline, CDR1 is KGHSH and CDR2 LQKENI. The CDR3 is 17 amino acids. V lost 2 bases to trimming and J lost 2 bases; unmatched junction nucleotides: 10. In DNA, the CDR3 is TGTGCCAGCTCACCAACCATGCCCGGGACAGGAAACACTGAAGCTTTCTTT. The encoded protein is CASSPTMPGTGNTEAFF.

The chain carries TRBV28 and TRBJ1-2; 7 bases fit TRBD1. The germline gives CDR1 MDHEN, CDR2 SYDVKM. The CDR3 contains 14 residues. Trimming at V came to 2 bases and at J to 5 bases, leaving 5 bases not matched to a gene. The CDR3 region is CASSLPGTVYGYTF. In nucleotides, the CDR3 is TGTGCCAGCAGTTTACCCGGGACAGTATATGGCTACACCTTC.

The V gene is TRBV7-2, the J gene TRBJ2-3; 9 nucleotides match TRBD1. CDR1 and CDR2 from the germline V gene are SGHTA and FQGNSA. V was clipped by 6 bases and J by 8 bases; unmatched bases: 15. The CDR3 is 16 residues long. CDR3 amino acids: CASRIPSGQGLGTQYF. DNA of the CDR3: TGTGCCAGCAGAATCCCGTCCGGACAGGGGTTGGGTACGCAGTATTTT.

The chain couples TRBV7-6 to TRBJ2-1; a possible D gene is TRBD2 (6 bases). The CDR3 is 17 residues long. Looked up from germline, CDR1 is SGHVS and CDR2 is FNYEAQ. Trimming took 5 bases from V and 1 from J, leaving 18 bases between them. Here the CDR3 reads CASSRSWGVGSYNEQFF. Written as DNA, the CDR3 is TGTGCCAGCAGCCGATCTTGGGGGGTGGGATCCTACAATGAGCAGTTCTTC.

The chain combines TRBV5-1 with TRBJ1-1; no clear D gene. With 1 base removed from V and 1 base from J, the gap between germline ends came to 5 bases. The CDR3 totals 13 residues. The V gene's germline CDR1 is SGHRS and CDR2 YFSETQ. The CDR3 reads CASSLNKNTEAFF. CDR3 DNA: TGCGCCAGCAGCTTGAACAAGAACACTGAAGCTTTCTTT.

This chain links TRBV2 with TRBJ1-1, with D perhaps TRBD1 (6 bases). V lost 4 bases and J lost 0, with 12 bases in between. CDR3 length equals 15 residues. The V gene's germline CDR1 is SNHLY and CDR2 FYNNEI. The CDR3 loop is CASSGAGGLNTEAFF. The CDR3 nucleotides read TGTGCCAGCAGTGGGGCGGGGGGCCTGAACACTGAAGCTTTCTTT.

The chain is built from TRBV12-3 or TRBV12-4 and TRBJ1-1, with D tentatively TRBD1 (6 bases). Trimming cost V 4 bases and J 1 base, with 7 bases left between them. The length of the CDR3 is 13 residues. In nucleotides, the CDR3 is TGTGCCAGCAGTTGGACAGAGAACACTGAAGCTTTCTTT. Encoded protein: CASSWTENTEAFF.

The J gene is TRBJ1-2, the V gene TRBV24-1, with D possibly matching TRBD1 (6 bases). V was cut by 5 bases and J by 8 bases, with 14 bases left in between. Germline V CDR1 and CDR2: KGHDR, SFDVKD. CDR3 length: 13 residues. This chain's CDR3 is CATSALGGIGYTF. CDR3 nucleotides: TGTGCCACCAGTGCCTTAGGGGGTATAGGCTACACCTTC.

This sequence joins TRBV21-1 and TRBJ2-3; the DNA was not compared with TRBD1, the D call given in the table. TRBV21-1 is noted as a pseudogene. This CDR3 is built from 23 residues. The CDR3 loop is CACSKDAFPRAGGTGVMSDTQYF. The DNA for the CDR3 is TGTGCCTGCAGCAAAGACGCCTTTCCCCGGGCGGGGGGGACAGGGGTTATGTCAGATACGCAGTATTTT.

The chain uses TRBV3-1 (or the pseudogene TRBV3-2) and TRBJ2-3; tentative D call: TRBD1 (6 bases). Trimming shortened V by 5 bases and J by 4 bases, and 10 bases separated the two germline ends. Germline lookup yields CDR1 LGHDT and CDR2 YNNKEL (reference sequence). The CDR3 covers 13 residues. The CDR3: CASSATGPDTQYF. The CDR3, as DNA: TGTGCCAGCAGCGCTACAGGGCCAGATACGCAGTATTTT.

The chain carries TRBV3-1 (or the pseudogene TRBV3-2) and TRBJ1-1; TRBD1 aligns across 8 bases. CDR3 length: 12 amino acids. Losses at the gene ends were 6 bases for V and 6 bases for J; bases not matched to a gene: 3. Germline assignment: CDR1 LGHDT and CDR2 YNNKEL (reference sequence). In DNA form, the CDR3 reads TGTGCCAGCAGGGGGACAGGCGCTGAAGCTTTCTTT. Its protein product is CASRGTGAEAFF.

CDR3 loop: CASTFRGGPKNIQYF. As DNA, the CDR3 is TGTGCCAGCACCTTCCGCGGGGGGCCTAAAAACATTCAGTACTTC. The chain joins TRBV7-2 to TRBJ2-4; 8 positions agree with TRBD2. Per germline, CDR1 SGHTA and CDR2 FQGNSA. The CDR3 consists of 15 residues. The V gene end was trimmed by 7 bases and the J gene end by 4 bases; junction bases not matched to a gene: 9. Supplemented by reference TRBV7-2 and TRBJ2-4, the full variable domain reads GAGVSQSPSNKVTEKGKDVELRCDPISGHTALYWYRQSLGQGLEFLIYFQGNSAPDKSGLPSDRFSAERTGGSVSTLTIQRTQQEDSAVYLCASTFRGGPKNIQYFGAGTRLSVL.

This clone was recorded once. The gene calls are TRBV5-5 and TRBJ1-6; maybe TRBD1 (5 bases). V was clipped by 4 bases and J by 0 bases, with 11 bases between them. CDR1 is SGHKS and CDR2 is YYEKEE in the germline V gene (reference sequence). The CDR3 spans 16 residues. The CDR3: CASSPGLNSYNSPLHF. CDR3 nucleotide sequence: TGTGCCAGCAGCCCGGGACTTAACTCCTATAATTCACCCCTCCACTTT.

V gene TRBV30 combines with J gene TRBJ1-1, with a possible D match to TRBD1 (6 bases). This CDR3 comprises 13 residues. The germline V and J ends were trimmed by 1 base and 5 bases, with 11 bases remaining between them. Germline V gives CDR1 GTSNPN, CDR2 SVGIG (reference sequence). CDR3 bases: TGTGCCTGGAGTGAAGGGGGGGATACTGAAGCTTTCTTT. As protein: CAWSEGGDTEAFF.

This clone was found once. The rearrangement uses TRBV19 and TRBJ1-5; D gene uncertain. Per the germline V gene, CDR1 is LNHDA and CDR2 is SQIVND (reference sequence). The V and J ends lost 3 bases and 0 bases respectively, with 27 bases between them. The length of the CDR3 is 21 residues. The CDR3 sequence: CASSIAGITPTTHHSNQPQHF. The CDR3 DNA is TGTGCCAGTAGTATTGCGGGCATAACCCCCACCACGCACCATAGCAATCAGCCCCAGCATTTT.

The CDR3 DNA is TGTGCCAGTAGGACAGGGGTGGAAGCTTTCTTT. As protein: CASRTGVEAFF. The V gene is TRBV19, the J gene TRBJ1-1; 8 bases are a match to TRBD1. Trimming removed 6 bases from V and 8 bases from J; junction bases left unmatched: 2. The germline CDR1 and CDR2 sequences are LNHDA and SQIVND (reference sequence). This CDR3 has 11 residues.

The chain carries TRBV2 and TRBJ2-5, with a tentative D call TRBD1 (5 bases). Trimming removed 4 bases from V and 1 base from J, with 10 bases in between. The CDR3 runs 14 residues. The germline CDR1 and CDR2 sequences are SNHLY and FYNNEI. CDR3 residues: CASSVGQAQETQYF. The CDR3 DNA reads as TGTGCCAGCAGTGTAGGACAAGCCCAAGAGACCCAGTACTTC. The entire variable domain, with the rest obtained from reference TRBV2 and TRBJ2-5, is as follows: EPEVTQTPSHQVTQMGQEVILRCVPISNHLYFYWYRQILGQKVEFLVSFYNNEISEKSEIFDDQFSVERPDGSNFTLKIRSTKLEDSAMYFCASSVGQAQETQYFGPGTRLLVL.

The chain carries TRBV9 and TRBJ2-5; 7 bases are shared with TRBD1. This CDR3 region has 16 residues. J gave up 5 bases and V 2 bases, and 12 bases lay outside the gene matches. Germline assignment: CDR1 SGDLS and CDR2 YYNGEE. The CDR3 reads CASSVTQGPLQETQYF. The CDR3 DNA sequence: TGTGCCAGCAGCGTTACACAGGGGCCCCTCCAGGAGACCCAGTACTTC. The whole variable domain, filled in from reference TRBV9 and TRBJ2-5, reads DSGVTQTPKHLITATGQRVTLRCSPRSGDLSVYWYQQSLDQGLQFLIQYYNGEERAKGNILERFSAQQFPDLHSELNLSSLELGDSALYFCASSVTQGPLQETQYFGPGTRLLVL.

This chain connects TRBV19 to TRBJ2-1; TRBD2 might be the D (7 bases). The germline V gene has CDR1 LNHDA and CDR2 SQIVND (reference sequence). The CDR3 has 15 residues. V lost 7 bases and J lost 2, with 15 bases in between. The CDR3 coding sequence is TGTGCCAGTAAGGGGGGGGGTATCCCCTACAATGAGCAGTTCTTC. Translating it yields CASKGGGIPYNEQFF.

The CDR3 bases are TGTGCCAGCAGCTTGGCCCCGGACGGGGCTAACTATGGCTACACCTTC. Translated, it gives CASSLAPDGANYGYTF. The V and J genes are TRBV5-5 and TRBJ1-2, with D unresolved. This CDR3 comprises 16 residues. The germline CDR1 and CDR2 sequences are SGHKS and YYEKEE (reference sequence). Between the trimmed V and J ends, which lost 0 bases and 0 bases, there was a span of 12 bases. Together with reference TRBV5-5 and TRBJ1-2, the CDR3 gives the full variable domain: DAGVTQSPTHLIKTRGQQVTLRCSPISGHKSVSWYQQVLGQGPQFIFQYYEKEERGRGNFPDRFSARQFPNYSSELNVNALLLGDSALYLCASSLAPDGANYGYTFGSGTRLTVV.

This chain links TRBV5-6 with TRBJ2-2; 8 bases match TRBD1. CDR1 and CDR2 from the germline V gene are SGHDT and YYEEEE. The CDR3 spans 16 residues. Losses at the gene ends were 0 bases for V and 3 bases for J; bases not matched to a gene: 4. The CDR3 nucleotides are TGTGCCAGCAGCTTGGTGGACAGGGTCGACACCGGGGAGCTGTTTTTT. Its translation is CASSLVDRVDTGELFF.

This clone has only one observation. This rearrangement joins TRBV30 to TRBJ1-5, with 8 bases matching TRBD1. The germline CDR1 and CDR2 sequences are GTSNPN and SVGIG (reference sequence). The CDR3 contains 12 residues. The DNA of the CDR3 is TGTGCTTGCGGGACAGGCCCGGGGCCCCAGCATTTT. This encodes CACGTGPGPQHF. Full variable domain (missing parts from reference TRBV30 and TRBJ1-5): SQTIHQWPATLVQPVGSPLSLECTVEGTSNPNLYWYRQAAGRGLQLLFYSVGIGQISSEVPQNLSASRPQDRQFILSSKKLLLSDSGFYLCACGTGPGPQHFGDGTRLSIL.

The chain couples TRBV19 to TRBJ1-2; 10 bases align to TRBD1. The CDR3 extends over 13 amino acids. Germline lookup yields CDR1 LNHDA and CDR2 SQIVND (reference sequence). The junction had 5 bases not matched to a gene; V was cut back by 7 bases and J by 6 bases. As DNA, the CDR3 is TGTGCCAGTACCATGGGACAGGGGCATGGCTACACCTTC. Amino acids: CASTMGQGHGYTF. The full variable domain, completed using reference TRBV19 and TRBJ1-2, is DGGITQSPKYLFRKEGQNVTLSCEQNLNHDAMYWYRQDPGQGLRLIYYSQIVNDFQKGDIAEGYSVSREKKESFPLTVTSAQKNPTAFYLCASTMGQGHGYTFGSGTRLTVV.

CDR3 in amino acids: CASSLTVAYGYTF. The CDR3 DNA sequence: TGTGCCAGCAGTCTGACTGTGGCGTATGGCTACACCTTC. The chain couples TRBV6-2 or TRBV6-3 to TRBJ1-2; no firm D call. This CDR3 has 13 residues. Trimming took 5 bases from V and 5 from J, leaving 12 bases between them. Germline values: CDR1 MNHEY, CDR2 SVGEGT.

The J gene is TRBJ1-5, the V gene TRBV30; D is possibly TRBD1 (6 bases). V was pared by 2 bases and J by 2 bases, with 13 bases between. This CDR3 comprises 15 residues. Germline V gives CDR1 GTSNPN, CDR2 SVGIG (reference sequence). CDR3 region: CAWSTRGGRNQPQHF. CDR3 DNA sequence: TGTGCCTGGAGTACCCGCGGGGGGCGCAATCAGCCCCAGCATTTT.

V gene TRBV5-1 combines with J gene TRBJ2-7; D possibly corresponds to TRBD1 (5 bases). Trimming cost V 2 bases and J 7 bases, with 13 bases left between them. CDR1 is SGHRS, CDR2 YFSETQ, per germline. This CDR3 contains 13 residues. In DNA, the CDR3 is TGCGCCAGCAGCTTAAGGGGTTCTTGGGAGCAGTACTTC. Its protein is CASSLRGSWEQYF.

The chain employs TRBV29-1 and TRBJ1-1; D might be TRBD1 (6 bases). The CDR3 totals 15 residues. Germline CDR1 reads SQVTM; CDR2 reads ANQGSEA. V was cut by 7 bases and J by 7 bases, with 25 bases left in between. CDR3 amino acids: CSAPTGLIGMGEAFF. The CDR3 DNA is TGCAGCGCTCCGACAGGACTTATCGGAATGGGTGAAGCTTTCTTT. The whole variable domain, remainder taken from reference TRBV29-1 and TRBJ1-1, is SAVISQKPSRDICQRGTSLTIQCQVDSQVTMMFWYRQQPGQSLTLIATANQGSEATYESGFVIDKFPISRPNLTFSTLTVSNMSPEDSSIYLCSAPTGLIGMGEAFFGQGTRLTVV.

The CDR3 sequence: CASSPLGDEQFF. The DNA for the CDR3 is TGTGCCAGCAGCCCCCTAGGGGATGAGCAGTTCTTC. The J gene is TRBJ2-1, the V gene TRBV3-1 (or the pseudogene TRBV3-2); weak D call: TRBD1 (5 bases). Trimming cost V 4 bases and J 8 bases, with 9 bases left between them. The CDR3 loop spans 12 amino acids. Germline assignment: CDR1 LGHDT and CDR2 YNNKEL (reference sequence).

The chain has TRBV29-1 and TRBJ1-2, with D possibly TRBD1 on 6 matching bases. The CDR3 extends over 12 amino acids. CDR1 and CDR2 (germline): SQVTM, ANQGSEA. Trimming pared 7 bases from V and 3 bases from J, leaving 12 bases between. The CDR3 nucleotides are TGCAGCGGTGAGACAGGAGACTATGGCTACACCTTC. Residues: CSGETGDYGYTF.

CDR3 DNA sequence: TGCGCCAGCAGCCGCGACAGAGACTATGGCTACACCTTC. Its protein is CASSRDRDYGYTF. V gene TRBV4-1 combines with J gene TRBJ1-2; possibly TRBD1 for D (5 bases). Germline loops: CDR1 MGHRA, CDR2 YSYEKL. Trimming took off 4 bases at V and 3 bases at J, with 9 bases between the two ends. The CDR3 runs 13 residues.

Notes on this clone: An end of the junction differs from the germline gene, which may be a read error. This chain links TRBV7-7 with TRBJ2-5, with D tentatively TRBD1 (6 bases). The CDR3 consists of 13 residues. Germline V gene data show CDR1 as SSHAT and CDR2 as FNYEAQ (reference sequence). The CDR3 DNA reads TGTGCTAGCAGCTTAGGGCAGGGGGAGACCCAGTACTTC. This sequence encodes CASSLGQGETQYF.

The chain uses TRBV3-1 (or the pseudogene TRBV3-2) and TRBJ1-5, with TRBD1 as a possible D gene (5 bases). Germline V gene sequence: CDR1 LGHDT, CDR2 YNNKEL (reference sequence). This CDR3 is 14 amino acids long. The V and J ends lost 1 base and 7 bases respectively, with 11 bases between them. In DNA form, the CDR3 reads TGTGCCAGCAGCCAAGTTCAGGGTGGGCAGCCCCAGCATTTT. Amino acids: CASSQVQGGQPQHF.